This TCR beta chain was identified in a study of shared clonotypes between healthy human individuals. Study results and limitations: Owing to a small donor count, the genetic and exposure-history diversity represented was limited. The study found lower generation probabilities in non-shared clonotypes than in those shared by all four donors.

Germline V lookup: CDR1 MNHEY, CDR2 SMNVEV (reference sequence). Between the trimmed V and J ends, which lost 5 bases and 4 bases, there was a span of 14 bases. CDR3 length: 14 amino acids. As to this clone: The antigen is unknown.

Profiled with immunoSEQ multiplex PCR; TCRdb holds only in-frame clones, not every one. The table records fewer than 2.5 million clones, approximately 93% of them present only once. Donors comprised healthy HIV-negative adults lacking recent acute infections or vaccinations. The TCR originated in a young man in good health. Some clones in this sample may be carry-over from other donors' samples. This chain uses TRBV27 with TRBJ2-5; possible D gene TRBD2, 6 bases. The source material was naive CD4+ T cells from PBMCs. The subset denotes: CD45RA+ positively selected. This CDR3 reads CASSLWRGAETQYF. CDR3 bases: TGTGCCAGCAGTCTTTGGCGCGGGGCAGAGACCCAGTACTTC.